The following is a T cell receptor beta chain sequence with its context. The CDR3 is 14 residues long. Trimming took off 3 bases at V and 2 bases at J, with 10 bases between the two ends. Germline V gene data show CDR1 as MNHEY and CDR2 as SMNVEV (reference sequence). These data originate in a study of blood T cell repertoires in COVID-19. Across the study: Donors in the United States, Italy and Spain gave samples during acute or convalescent COVID-19. Sources were T cells, B-cell-depleted T cells, or PBMCs; the material itself was cDNA or gDNA.

In the original workflow: Reference gene primer amplification gave nucleated cell count estimates. The method was immunoSEQ multiplex PCR; TCRdb's version includes in-frame clones alone and lacks a portion of them. V and J calls and clone size are given by that table; D and trimming were obtained from the DNA. The table lists 300,000 to 400,000 clones, over 75% of them singletons, with roughly 4% in the top ten. This clonotype was sampled from a woman between 45 and 65 years old with active or convalescent COVID-19. The chain couples TRBV27 to TRBJ1-1; D may be TRBD1 (6 bases). The sequenced sample was peripheral blood. This CDR3 reads CASSFAQGNTEAFF. The CDR3 bases are TGTGCCAGCAGTTTCGCACAGGGAAACACTGAAGCTTTCTTT.